This T cell receptor (beta chain) was identified in a study of blood T cell repertoires in COVID-19. Study summary: Donors in the United States, Italy and Spain gave samples during acute or convalescent COVID-19. From T cells, B-cell-depleted T cells, or PBMCs came the material, which was cDNA or gDNA.

As processed by the authors: Amplification of reference gene primers was used by the study to estimate nucleated cell counts. Data came from immunoSEQ multiplex PCR; TCRdb stores just in-frame clones and leaves some out. For V, J and clone size, that table is used; D and trimming come from the DNA. The sample holds some 530,000 clones; 80% to 90% are singletons and the top ten take roughly 3.2%. The CDR3 runs to 16 residues. J lost 2 bases, V lost 4 bases, and 7 bases had no gene match. Germline V gene lookup returns CDR1 SGDLS and CDR2 YYNGEE. The chain is built from TRBV9 and TRBJ1-5; 9 bases are a match to TRBD1. The sequence was obtained from a human donor in a cohort sampled during active COVID-19. The sample taken for sequencing was peripheral blood. CDR3: CASSKGQGQGNQPQHF. Here the CDR3 DNA reads TGTGCCAGCAGCAAGGGACAGGGCCAGGGCAATCAGCCCCAGCATTTT.